This note documents a single T cell receptor (beta chain) sequence. The entry originates in a study of cytomegalovirus exposure and HLA in healthy donors. Vbeta (60) and Jbeta (13) primers were used in the PCR. Measured with immunoSEQ multiplex PCR; TCRdb has only the in-frame clones, and not every one. The sample gives 100,000 to 150,000 clones, 74% of which show up once; roughly 7.5% is in the top ten. V was trimmed by 0 bases and J by 15 bases, leaving 18 bases between them. The CDR3 extends over 14 amino acids. Germline lookup yields CDR1 LGHNA and CDR2 YSLEER. V gene TRBV4-3 combines with J gene TRBJ2-1, with a weak D call TRBD1 (6 bases). The clonotype originates from a male donor in good health and CMV-seronegative. Material: PBMCs. CDR3 amino acids: CASSQDRGRGDVFF. CDR3 nucleotide sequence: TGCGCCAGCAGCCAAGATCGAGGCAGGGGAGACGTGTTCTTC.